The subject of this entry is one T cell receptor (beta chain). Using immunoSEQ multiplex PCR, the repertoire was profiled, and TCRdb retains in-frame clones only, with some absent. The sample has about 160,000 clones, over 85% seen once; the top ten hold around a tenth. Germline V gene lookup returns CDR1 LNHDA and CDR2 SQIVND (reference sequence). Trimming took 5 bases from V and 2 from J; bases not matched to a gene: 3. The CDR3 covers 14 residues. The data stem from a study of cytomegalovirus exposure and HLA in healthy donors. V usage is TRBV19 and J usage is TRBJ2-7; 10 bases line up with TRBD2. The sequencing input was PBMCs. This TCR was sampled from a woman aged 18-29 years in good health and CMV-seropositive. The CDR3 nucleotides read TGTGCCAGTAGTGTAGCGGGAGGCCCCTACGAGCAGTACTTC. It is translated as CASSVAGGPYEQYF.